The 27 T cell receptor beta chains presented below share a single source sample, sequenced in a study of blood T cell repertoires in COVID-19. This table comes from immunoSEQ multiplex PCR, and its TCRdb copy is limited to in-frame clones, with some not included. The table has about 180,000 clones, more than 75% seen once. Sequencing input: peripheral blood. The receptors originated from a person between 70 and 80 years old with COVID-19, enrolled during active disease.

The V and J genes are TRBV2 and TRBJ1-6; 9 bases are a match to TRBD1. This CDR3 has 15 residues. CDR1 and CDR2 from the germline V gene are SNHLY and FYNNEI. J gave up 7 bases and V 6 bases, and 7 bases lay outside the gene matches. In DNA, the CDR3 is TGTGCCAGCAGCCGACAGGGGGGGACCAATTCACCCCTCCACTTT. Its translation: CASSRQGGTNSPLHF.

The rearrangement joins TRBV5-1 to TRBJ2-4; TRBD1 is a possible D gene (6 bases). This CDR3 spans 15 amino acids. Germline CDR1 is SGHRS and CDR2 is YFSETQ. Trimming took off 0 bases at V and 4 bases at J, with 11 bases between the two ends. The CDR3 sequence: CASSLVPGEKNIQYF. CDR3 coding DNA: TGCGCCAGCAGCTTGGTCCCAGGGGAGAAAAACATTCAGTACTTC.

This clone was detected a few times. V is TRBV7-2 and J is TRBJ2-1; 7 bases line up with TRBD1. The length of the CDR3 is 17 residues. Germline V gives CDR1 SGHTA, CDR2 FQGNSA. Losses at the gene ends were 1 base for V and 10 bases for J; bases not matched to a gene: 16. The CDR3 coding sequence is TGTGCCAGCAGCTTAGGGTCGATAGCGAGGGGGCCCCGGGAGCAGTTCTTC. Protein sequence: CASSLGSIARGPREQFF.

This chain uses TRBV20-1 with TRBJ2-7; D gene uncertain. Per germline, CDR1 DFQATT and CDR2 SNEGSKA (reference sequence). The CDR3 length is 11 residues. V shed 5 bases and J shed 2 bases, with 7 bases lying between them. The CDR3 here is CSAPYTYEQYF. CDR3 DNA sequence: TGCAGTGCTCCTTATACCTACGAGCAGTACTTC.

This chain uses TRBV11-2 with TRBJ1-5, with D maybe TRBD1 (5 bases). V dropped 4 bases and J dropped 5 bases, with 21 bases sitting between them. This CDR3 contains 17 residues. Germline assignment: CDR1 SGHAT and CDR2 FQNNGV. This chain's CDR3 is CASSYRRGNLCHQPQHF. The CDR3 DNA follows: TGTGCCAGCAGCTACCGGAGGGGTAACCTCTGTCATCAGCCCCAGCATTTT.

V usage is TRBV5-1 and J usage is TRBJ2-5; 11 nucleotides line up with TRBD2. Germline trimming cut 4 bases from V and 4 bases from J; bases unmatched to any gene: 3. Germline V lookup: CDR1 SGHRS, CDR2 YFSETQ. This CDR3 comprises 14 residues. Written as DNA, the CDR3 is TGCGCCAGCAGCCCCGGGACTAGCGGAGAGACCCAGTACTTC. Residues: CASSPGTSGETQYF. The full variable domain, its missing parts supplied by reference TRBV5-1 and TRBJ2-5, is KAGVTQTPRYLIKTRGQQVTLSCSPISGHRSVSWYQQTPGQGLQFLFEYFSETQRNKGNFPGRFSGRQFSNSRSEMNVSTLELGDSALYLCASSPGTSGETQYFGPGTRLLVL.

The rearrangement links TRBV28 to TRBJ1-5; possible D gene TRBD1, 6 bases. Trimming cost V 6 bases and J 4 bases, with 31 bases left between them. Germline CDR1 reads MDHEN; CDR2 reads SYDVKM. This CDR3 spans 20 amino acids. In DNA, the CDR3 is TGTGCCAGCAGCTCGAGACTCTCGATAAAAATTTGGACAGCGAATCAGCCCCAGCATTTT. It encodes CASSSRLSIKIWTANQPQHF.

This sequence joins TRBV10-3 and TRBJ2-1; no firm D call. The CDR3 runs to 15 residues. Trimming took 6 bases from V and 6 from J, leaving 18 bases between them. Germline CDR1 reads ENHRY; CDR2 reads SYGVKD. CDR3 protein: CAIRETAPLGNEQFF. In DNA, the CDR3 is TGTGCCATCAGGGAAACAGCCCCCCTCGGCAATGAGCAGTTCTTC.

The chain recombines TRBV2 with TRBJ2-3; D is unclear. CDR3 size: 11 residues. Trimming cost V 6 bases and J 4 bases, with 5 bases left between them. The germline V gene has CDR1 SNHLY and CDR2 FYNNEI. CDR3 protein: CASREADTQYF. The CDR3 DNA reads TGTGCCAGCAGAGAGGCAGATACGCAGTATTTT. Based on the CDR3 plus reference TRBV2 and TRBJ2-3, the full variable domain is EPEVTQTPSHQVTQMGQEVILRCVPISNHLYFYWYRQILGQKVEFLVSFYNNEISEKSEIFDDQFSVERPDGSNFTLKIRSTKLEDSAMYFCASREADTQYFGPGTRLTVL.

The CDR3 here is CASSRGDTQYF. DNA of the CDR3: TGCGCCAGCAGCCGAGGAGATACGCAGTATTTT. The J gene is TRBJ2-3, the V gene TRBV4-1; D unresolved. The CDR3 runs 11 residues. V was clipped by 4 bases and J by 5 bases, with 4 bases between them. Per the germline V gene, CDR1 is MGHRA and CDR2 is YSYEKL.

The chain links TRBV7-9 to TRBJ2-3; TRBD1 matches at 8 bases. The CDR3 spans 18 residues. V lost 2 bases, J lost 2 bases, and 12 bases stayed unmatched. From germline, CDR1 is SEHNR and CDR2 FQNEAQ (reference sequence). DNA for the CDR3: TGTGCCAGCAGCTTATACAGGGGGACGGGGAGAGCCACAGATACGCAGTATTTT. Its translation: CASSLYRGTGRATDTQYF.

V gene TRBV7-7 combines with J gene TRBJ2-2, with TRBD2 matching 8 bases. V trimming: 2 bases; J trimming: 4 bases; junction bases outside the gene matches: 3. CDR1 SSHAT and CDR2 FNYEAQ come from the germline V gene (reference sequence). The length of the CDR3 is 15 residues. CDR3 DNA sequence: TGTGCCAGCAGCTTAACGGGGGGGTTCACCGGGGAGCTGTTTTTT. As protein: CASSLTGGFTGELFF.

This clone was observed many times. The gene calls are TRBV6-4 and TRBJ1-2, with TRBD1 as a possible D gene (6 bases). The germline gives CDR1 MRHNA, CDR2 SNTAGT. The V and J ends lost 8 bases and 7 bases respectively, with 20 bases between them. The CDR3 sequence is 14 residues long. The CDR3 coding sequence is TGTGCCAGCGGGCACAGGGCACAGGGTTGTGGCTACACCTTC. Its protein is CASGHRAQGCGYTF.

The chain is built from TRBV13 and TRBJ2-3; 7 nucleotides match TRBD1. Germline V gene lookup returns CDR1 PRHDT and CDR2 FYEKMQ (reference sequence). This CDR3 comprises 14 residues. Trimming at V came to 1 base and at J to 6 bases, leaving 4 bases not matched to a gene. CDR3 nucleotide sequence: TGTGCCAGCAGCTTAGTGGGGACAGCCGATACGCAGTATTTT. Encoded protein: CASSLVGTADTQYF.

The V call is TRBV11-2, the J call TRBJ2-5; 9 positions match TRBD1. The CDR3 totals 14 residues. Germline V gene data show CDR1 as SGHAT and CDR2 as FQNNGV. The V gene end was trimmed by 8 bases and the J gene end by 2 bases; junction bases not matched to a gene: 6. The CDR3, as DNA: TGTGCCAGCTTGGACAGGGGCCTACAAGAGACCCAGTACTTC. Its translation: CASLDRGLQETQYF.

This clone has just a few counts. This chain joins TRBV5-1 and TRBJ2-1; TRBD2 matches at 14 bases. Germline trimming cut 3 bases from V and 7 bases from J; bases unmatched to any gene: 12. The CDR3 consists of 18 residues. Germline V gene lookup returns CDR1 SGHRS and CDR2 YFSETQ. DNA of the CDR3: TGCGCCAGCAGCTCCCCACCGGGACTAGCGGGAGCAGATAATGAGCAGTTCTTC. Protein sequence: CASSSPPGLAGADNEQFF.

The chain uses TRBV5-5 and TRBJ1-6; 7 positions match TRBD1. This CDR3 contains 15 residues. The germline gives CDR1 SGHKS, CDR2 YYEKEE (reference sequence). V was pared by 2 bases and J by 6 bases, with 5 bases of the junction left unmatched. The chain's CDR3 is CASSFFDRVNSPLHF. CDR3 sequence (DNA): TGTGCCAGCAGCTTTTTCGACAGGGTTAATTCACCCCTCCACTTT.

This clone has a handful of counts. This rearrangement joins TRBV7-2 to TRBJ2-7, with a possible D match to TRBD2 (7 bases). V lost 2 bases, J lost 5 bases, and 16 bases lay in between. Per germline, CDR1 SGHTA and CDR2 FQGNSA. The CDR3 totals 15 residues. For the CDR3, the DNA is TGTGCCAGCAGCTTAATGGTGGGGGGGGCGAACGAGCAGTACTTC. Its protein is CASSLMVGGANEQYF.

V is TRBV7-9 and J is TRBJ1-2, with a tentative D call TRBD1 (5 bases). Trimming removed 1 base from V and 2 bases from J, with 8 bases in between. The CDR3 is 14 amino acids. Germline CDR1 SEHNR, CDR2 FQNEAQ (reference sequence). The CDR3 DNA is TGTGCCAGCAGCTTAGAGGAGGGGAACTATGGCTACACCTTC. It encodes CASSLEEGNYGYTF.

The V gene is TRBV28, the J gene TRBJ1-3; a possible D gene is TRBD1 (5 bases). The germline CDR1 and CDR2 sequences are MDHEN and SYDVKM. V was cut by 3 bases and J by 0 bases, with 9 bases left in between. The CDR3 covers 15 residues. The CDR3 loop reads CASSLAGSSGNTIYF. In nucleotides, the CDR3 is TGTGCCAGCAGTTTGGCAGGGTCCTCTGGAAACACCATATATTTT. Looking up the rest from reference TRBV28 and TRBJ1-3 gives the full variable domain: DVKVTQSSRYLVKRTGEKVFLECVQDMDHENMFWYRQDPGLGLRLIYFSYDVKMKEKGDIPEGYSVSREKKERFSLILESASTNQTSMYLCASSLAGSSGNTIYFGEGSWLTVV.

The chain employs TRBV6-2 or TRBV6-3 and TRBJ2-7, with 10 bases matching TRBD2. The CDR3 consists of 17 residues. J was trimmed by 0 bases and V by 2 bases; bases with no gene match: 7. The germline V gene has CDR1 MNHEY and CDR2 SVGEGT. The CDR3 sequence: CASSYRTSGYSSYEQYF. CDR3 in DNA: TGTGCCAGCAGTTACCGGACTAGCGGCTATAGCTCCTACGAGCAGTACTTC.

J is TRBJ2-7 and V is TRBV11-2; 11 nucleotides match TRBD2. Per germline, CDR1 SGHAT and CDR2 FQNNGV. The CDR3 is 18 residues long. V lost 2 bases and J lost 0; bases outside the gene matches: 9. The CDR3 nucleotides read TGTGCCAGCAGCTTACTAGCGGGGGGATTCGGCACCTCCTACGAGCAGTACTTC. Translating it yields CASSLLAGGFGTSYEQYF.

The V gene is TRBV9, the J gene TRBJ2-1; 7 bases agree with TRBD2. The CDR3 is 15 amino acids. Germline lookup yields CDR1 SGDLS and CDR2 YYNGEE. Trimming removed 1 base from V and 7 bases from J; junction bases left unmatched: 8. CDR3 DNA: TGTGCCAGCAGCGTAACCGCGGGGGTCACGAATGAGCAGTTCTTC. Translated: CASSVTAGVTNEQFF.

The V and J genes are TRBV11-1 and TRBJ2-5, with D possibly matching TRBD1 (5 bases). The CDR3 consists of 15 residues. Between the trimmed V and J ends, which lost 5 bases and 1 base, there was a span of 14 bases. Germline CDR1 is SGHAT and CDR2 is FQDESV (reference sequence). CDR3 nucleotides: TGTGCCAGCAGCCCAAGACAGACCACCCAAGAGACCCAGTACTTC. It specifies CASSPRQTTQETQYF.

The chain links TRBV7-9 to TRBJ2-5; 7 bases line up with TRBD1. V lost 5 bases and J lost 1; bases outside the gene matches: 7. This CDR3 has 15 residues. Germline CDR1 reads SEHNR; CDR2 reads FQNEAQ (reference sequence). The CDR3 bases are TGTGCCAGCAGCGAGAGACAGGGAATCCAAGAGACCCAGTACTTC. It yields the protein CASSERQGIQETQYF. The full variable domain, completed using reference TRBV7-9 and TRBJ2-5, is DTGVSQNPRHKITKRGQNVTFRCDPISEHNRLYWYRQTLGQGPEFLTYFQNEAQLEKSRLLSDRFSAERPKGSFSTLEIQRTEQGDSAMYLCASSERQGIQETQYFGPGTRLLVL.

CDR3: CASSIGLAPPNQPQHF. DNA for the CDR3: TGTGCCAGTAGTATAGGGTTAGCGCCCCCGAATCAGCCCCAGCATTTT. V is TRBV19 and J is TRBJ1-5; D remains ambiguous. V gave up 1 base and J gave up 4 bases, with 14 bases separating them. This CDR3 is built from 16 residues. CDR1 and CDR2 from the germline V gene are LNHDA and SQIVND (reference sequence).

The rearrangement joins TRBV19 to TRBJ1-1, with D unresolved. The CDR3 is 11 residues long. Germline CDR1 LNHDA, CDR2 SQIVND (reference sequence). V lost 7 bases and J 11 bases, leaving 14 bases between the germline ends. The CDR3 DNA sequence: TGTGCCAGTACAAGCGGGAGGGAGGCTTTCTTT. It translates to CASTSGREAFF.